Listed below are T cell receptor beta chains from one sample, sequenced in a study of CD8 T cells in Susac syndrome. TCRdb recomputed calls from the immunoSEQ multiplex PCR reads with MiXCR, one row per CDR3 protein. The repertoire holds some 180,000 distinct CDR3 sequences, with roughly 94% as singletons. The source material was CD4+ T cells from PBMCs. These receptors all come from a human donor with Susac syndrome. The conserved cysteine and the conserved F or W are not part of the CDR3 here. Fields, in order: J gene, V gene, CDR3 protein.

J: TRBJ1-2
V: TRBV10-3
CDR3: AISLGQGTTNYGYT

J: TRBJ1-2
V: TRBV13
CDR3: ASSNNRGLNYGYT

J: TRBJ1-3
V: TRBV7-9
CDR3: ASSLLRLSPRRAGNTIY

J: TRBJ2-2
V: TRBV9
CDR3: ASSAIPGLAGGRGTGELF

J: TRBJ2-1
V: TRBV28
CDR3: ASSLVREGLWNEQF

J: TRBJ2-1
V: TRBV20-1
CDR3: SARGAGASSYNEQF

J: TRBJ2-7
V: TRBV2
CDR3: ASSEALHGDREQY

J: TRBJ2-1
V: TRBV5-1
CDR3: ASSLVDRSSYNEQF

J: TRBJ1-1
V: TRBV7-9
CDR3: ASSLDWANTEAF

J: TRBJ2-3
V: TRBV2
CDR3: ASSRGVLTDTQY

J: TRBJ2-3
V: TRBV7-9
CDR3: ASSKAQTDTQY

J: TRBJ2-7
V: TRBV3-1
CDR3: ASSQSYEQY

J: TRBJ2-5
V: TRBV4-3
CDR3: ASSRTYYGETQY

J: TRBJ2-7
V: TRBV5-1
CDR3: ASSLASRSKGY

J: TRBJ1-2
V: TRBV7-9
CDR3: ASSYSGRDYGYT

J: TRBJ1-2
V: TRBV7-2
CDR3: ASSLARARYGYT

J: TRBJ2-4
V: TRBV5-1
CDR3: ASSTTGTGTNIQY

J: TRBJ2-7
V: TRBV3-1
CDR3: ASSPGQGDNEQY

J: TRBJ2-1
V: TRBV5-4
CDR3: ASRAAGTGRNEQF

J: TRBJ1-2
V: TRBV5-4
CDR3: ASSLAQGAMDYGYT

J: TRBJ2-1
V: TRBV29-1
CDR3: SVDREGLYEQF

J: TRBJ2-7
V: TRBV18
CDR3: ASSPRQGPNEQY

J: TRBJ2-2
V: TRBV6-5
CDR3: ASSSPGSGGELF

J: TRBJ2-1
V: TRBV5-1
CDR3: ASSRERGDYNEQF

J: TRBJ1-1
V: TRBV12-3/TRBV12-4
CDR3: ASSPTRTGGLNTEAF

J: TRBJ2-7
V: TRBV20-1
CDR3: MTDRSGREQY

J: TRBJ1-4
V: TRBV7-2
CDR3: ASSLDRGDEKLF

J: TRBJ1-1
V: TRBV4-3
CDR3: ASSQGQGVARTEAF

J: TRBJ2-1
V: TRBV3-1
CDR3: ASSQDATSGQDEQF

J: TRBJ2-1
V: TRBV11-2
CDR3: ASSLASSYSYNEQF

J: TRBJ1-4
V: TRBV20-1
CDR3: SARDFSATNEKLF

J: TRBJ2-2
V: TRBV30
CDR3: AWSALSTGELF

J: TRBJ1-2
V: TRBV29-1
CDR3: SVGRTGETNYGYT

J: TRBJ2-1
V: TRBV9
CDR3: ASSEISGGDNEQF

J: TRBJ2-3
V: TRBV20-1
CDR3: SAPNRGEGTDTQY

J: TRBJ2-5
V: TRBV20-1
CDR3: SATDSYQETQY

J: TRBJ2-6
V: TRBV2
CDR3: ASSSNSGANVLT

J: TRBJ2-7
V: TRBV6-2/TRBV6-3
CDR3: ASSYSLAGGEQY

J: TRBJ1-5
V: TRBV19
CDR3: ASSISNQPQH

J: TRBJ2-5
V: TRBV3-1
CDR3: ASSQIPVETQY

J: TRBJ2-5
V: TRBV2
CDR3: ASGQSGVQETQY

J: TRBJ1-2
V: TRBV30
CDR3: AWVKGLYGYT

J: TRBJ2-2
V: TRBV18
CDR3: ASSPALGTGELF

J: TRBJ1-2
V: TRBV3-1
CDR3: ASSPRGDSGYT

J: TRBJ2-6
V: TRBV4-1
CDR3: ASSQEGWGAGANVLT

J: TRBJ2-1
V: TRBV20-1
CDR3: SATFRGPYNEQF

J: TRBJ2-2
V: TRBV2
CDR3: ASTPSSGTGELF